The 24 T cell receptor beta chains reported below all come from one sample, sequenced in a study of kidney transplant recipient with SARS-CoV-2 infection. TCRdb independently ran MiXCR on the reads; one entry per CDR3 protein. The sample carries approximately 250,000 distinct CDR3 sequences, 29% recorded once. The input for sequencing was a blood sample, taken at baseline and on day 111 from a kidney transplant recipient. The receptors stem from a male patient in his thirties who had COVID-19 and was a kidney transplant recipient. The T cells may partly be graft donor cells.

In regard to this clonotype: It is likely a read error, because the conserved phenylalanine at the end of the CDR3 is missing. This chain joins TRBV11-1 and TRBJ1-2; D is ambiguous. Germline CDR1 SGHAT, CDR2 FQDESV (reference sequence). This CDR3 comprises 17 residues. Trimming took 5 bases from V and 4 from J, leaving 23 bases between them. CDR3: CASSVSCKAGKTYGYTL. CDR3 nucleotide sequence: TGTGCCAGCAGCGTGAGTTGTAAGGCTGGAAAGACCTATGGCTACACCCTC.

Many counts were recorded for this clonotype. This CDR3 reads CASRPTGLSYEQYV. For the CDR3, the DNA is TGTGCCAGCAGGCCGACAGGGTTATCCTACGAGCAGTACGTC. The gene calls are TRBV6-5 and TRBJ2-7; 7 bases are shared with TRBD1. V was clipped by 6 bases and J by 1 base; unmatched bases: 6. Germline CDR1 and CDR2: MNHEY and SVGAGI. This CDR3 comprises 14 residues.

Of note for this clonotype: An end of the junction differs from the germline gene, which may be a read error. The chain couples TRBV15 to TRBJ2-5, with D maybe TRBD1 (6 bases). Per germline, CDR1 LNHNV and CDR2 YYDKDF (reference sequence). The CDR3 covers 15 residues. CDR3 in amino acids: CATSRMPGHQETLYF. For the CDR3, the DNA is TGTGCCACCAGCAGAATGCCGGGACACCAAGAGACCCTGTACTTC.

There are many counts of this clonotype. The rearrangement uses TRBV19 and TRBJ2-2; 11 bases align to TRBD2. The CDR3 sequence is 15 residues long. Germline trimming cut 6 bases from V and 3 bases from J; bases unmatched to any gene: 3. The germline V gene encodes CDR1 LNHDA and CDR2 SQIVND (reference sequence). The CDR3 here is CASRVLAGDTGELFF. DNA of the CDR3: TGTGCCAGTAGGGTACTAGCGGGGGACACCGGGGAGCTGTTTTTT.

This sequence joins TRBV6-5 and TRBJ1-2, with a possible D match to TRBD1 (6 bases). From germline, CDR1 is MNHEY and CDR2 SVGAGI. Trimming left V 2 bases short and J 4 bases short, with 11 bases between. The length of the CDR3 is 14 residues. In DNA form, the CDR3 reads TGTGCCAGCAGTTACAGGGGGGAGAGCTATGGCTACACCTTC. It is translated as CASSYRGESYGYTF.

This clonotype was counted ten times or more. This chain connects TRBV7-9 to TRBJ1-1; 7 bases are a match to TRBD1. CDR1 and CDR2 (germline): SEHNR, FQNEAQ (reference sequence). The V gene end was trimmed by 2 bases and the J gene end by 4 bases; junction bases not matched to a gene: 1. The CDR3 covers 13 residues. For the CDR3, the DNA is TGTGCCAGCAGCTTACAGGGGGTCACTGAAGCTTTCTTT. Protein sequence: CASSLQGVTEAFF.

Of note for this clonotype: This could be a read error, since a much larger clone is one nucleotide away. This chain links TRBV29-1 with TRBJ1-1; no reliable D call. V shed 4 bases and J shed 0 bases, with 9 bases lying between them. The V gene's germline CDR1 is SQVTM and CDR2 ANQGSEA. This CDR3 has 13 amino acids. As DNA, the CDR3 is TGCAGCGTTGCTTCTCGTTTGAACACTGAAGCTTTCTTT. It specifies CSVASRLNTEAFF. The full variable domain, with the rest looked up from reference TRBV29-1 and TRBJ1-1, is SAVISQKPSRDICQRGTSLTIQCQVDSQVTMMFWYRQQPGQSLTLIATANQGSEATYESGFVIDKFPISRPNLTFSTLTVSNMSPEDSSIYLCSVASRLNTEAFFGQGTRLTVV.

This clonotype was detected ten times or more. The chain links TRBV24-1 to TRBJ1-2, with D hard to call. The CDR3 is 17 residues long. The V and J ends lost 6 bases and 4 bases respectively, with 23 bases between them. Per the germline V gene, CDR1 is KGHDR and CDR2 is SFDVKD. The CDR3 nucleotides read TGTGCCACCAGTATTAACTGTAGTACCAGAAAGACCTATGGCTACACCTTC. Protein: CATSINCSTRKTYGYTF.

Notes on this clonotype: This may be a read error, as it is one base from a much larger clone. V usage is TRBV5-1 and J usage is TRBJ2-5; unclear D gene. The CDR3 totals 14 residues. Germline lookup yields CDR1 SGHRS and CDR2 YFSETQ. As DNA, the CDR3 is TGCGCCAGCAGCTTGGTACGGCCCCAAGGGACCCAGTACTTC. Its translation is CASSLVRPQGTQYF. The entire variable domain, with the rest obtained from reference TRBV5-1 and TRBJ2-5, is as follows: KAGVTQTPRYLIKTRGQQVTLSCSPISGHRSVSWYQQTPGQGLQFLFEYFSETQRNKGNFPGRFSGRQFSNSRSEMNVSTLELGDSALYLCASSLVRPQGTQYFGPGTRLLVL.

This clonotype was seen at least ten times. The gene calls are TRBV12-3 or TRBV12-4 and TRBJ2-2, with D possibly being TRBD1 (6 bases). The V end was cut by 3 bases, the J end by 2 bases, with 19 bases between. There are 18 residues in the CDR3. The CDR3 nucleotides are TGTGCCAGCAGTTTGGACCCCGTGGGGGCTGATAACACCGGGGAGCTGTTTTTT. It encodes CASSLDPVGADNTGELFF.

A word on this clonotype: Possible read error: a much larger clone is one base away. V and J are TRBV10-2 and TRBJ1-1; unclear D gene. CDR1 WSHSY and CDR2 SAAADI come from the germline V gene. CDR3 length: 11 residues. CDR3 amino acids: CAGSDAREAFF. CDR3 in DNA: TGCGCCGGCAGTGATGCGCGGGAAGCTTTCTTT.

Many counts were recorded for this clonotype. The V and J genes are TRBV7-9 and TRBJ1-3, with D maybe TRBD1 (6 bases). The ends were cut back, 3 bases at V and 0 bases at J, with 15 bases in the middle. The CDR3 totals 17 residues. From germline, CDR1 is SEHNR and CDR2 FQNEAQ (reference sequence). CDR3: CASSFLRDTVSGNTIYF. CDR3 nucleotide sequence: TGTGCCAGCAGCTTCCTCCGGGACACCGTCTCTGGAAACACCATATATTTT.

This clonotype was seen just once. A much bigger clone sits one base away, suggesting this may be a read error. The genes are TRBV6-2 or TRBV6-3 and TRBJ2-7; D unclear. Germline CDR1 is MNHEY and CDR2 is SVGEGT. The V end lost 7 bases, the J end lost 0 bases, and 13 bases lay between the germline ends. CDR3 size: 14 residues. The CDR3 protein is CASNSRHDSYEQYF. CDR3 nucleotides: TGTGCCAGCAATTCTCGACATGACTCCTACGAGCAGTACTTC.

This clonotype has ten or more counts. The V call is TRBV7-3, the J call TRBJ2-3; TRBD2 matches at 11 bases. Looked up from germline, CDR1 is SGHTA and CDR2 is FQGTGA. The CDR3 is 17 residues long. V lost 2 bases and J lost 8; bases outside the gene matches: 12. CDR3 sequence: CASSLGGTSGRQGTQYF. CDR3 coding DNA: TGTGCCAGCAGCTTAGGAGGGACTAGCGGACGTCAGGGTACGCAGTATTTT. The full variable domain, rest sourced from reference TRBV7-3 and TRBJ2-3, is GAGVSQTPSNKVTEKGKYVELRCDPISGHTALYWYRQSLGQGPEFLIYFQGTGAADDSGLPNDRFFAVRPEGSVSTLKIQRTERGDSAVYLCASSLGGTSGRQGTQYFGPGTRLTVL.

The sample holds many counts of this clonotype. This chain connects TRBV6-6 to TRBJ2-4; D is uncertain. The J call may be mistaken, given a closer DNA end match to TRBJ2-1. Germline V lookup: CDR1 MNHNY, CDR2 SVGAGI (reference sequence). The CDR3 has 12 residues. CDR3 residues: CASSTGPGEQFF. The CDR3 DNA reads TGTGCCAGCAGTACTGGCCCCGGTGAGCAGTTCTTC.

This clonotype was found many times. The chain employs TRBV9 and TRBJ1-1, with 7 bases matching TRBD1. V shed 4 bases, J shed 4 bases, and the junction held 4 bases outside the gene matches. Per germline, CDR1 SGDLS and CDR2 YYNGEE. The CDR3 totals 13 residues. CDR3 loop: CASSQRQGTEAFF. CDR3 nucleotides: TGTGCCAGCAGCCAGAGACAGGGCACTGAAGCTTTCTTT.

This clonotype has ten or more counts. The J gene is TRBJ1-2, the V gene TRBV24-1, with a weak D call TRBD1 (6 bases). V was cut by 5 bases and J by 8 bases, with 14 bases left in between. This CDR3 region has 13 residues. From germline, CDR1 is KGHDR and CDR2 SFDVKD. The CDR3 DNA follows: TGTGCCACCAGTGGCGGGGGCCTACGGGGCTACACCTTC. Protein: CATSGGGLRGYTF.

This clonotype was found many times. The rearrangement links TRBV19 to TRBJ1-2; D may be TRBD1 (6 bases). This CDR3 is 17 amino acids long. Germline V CDR1 and CDR2: LNHDA, SQIVND (reference sequence). V was pared by 4 bases and J by 4 bases, with 22 bases between. The chain's CDR3 is CASSTIGTNRKTYGYTF. In DNA, the CDR3 is TGTGCCAGTAGTACTATTGGGACAAATCGAAAGACCTATGGCTACACCTTC.

As to this clonotype: This sequence may be a read error, since a much larger clone differs from it by one base. The CDR3 sequence: CASRPNRDAVRGEAFF. The CDR3 nucleotides are TGTGCCAGCAGGCCGAACAGGGATGCGGTACGAGGTGAAGCTTTCTTT. The rearrangement links TRBV27 to TRBJ1-1; tentative D call: TRBD1 (6 bases). Germline V gives CDR1 MNHEY, CDR2 SMNVEV (reference sequence). The V end lost 6 bases, the J end lost 7 bases, and 24 bases lay between the germline ends. The CDR3 runs to 16 residues.

This clonotype was detected ten times or more. This rearrangement joins TRBV19 to TRBJ1-4; 8 bases line up with TRBD1. Germline lookup yields CDR1 LNHDA and CDR2 SQIVND (reference sequence). V was pared by 9 bases and J by 7 bases, with 10 bases of the junction left unmatched. CDR3 size: 14 residues. DNA for the CDR3: TGTGCCAGCCATGAACAGGGGGGAATTGAAAAACTGTTTTTT. Its translation: CASHEQGGIEKLFF.

On this clonotype itself: This clone may be a read error of a much larger clone one base away. The J gene is TRBJ2-7, the V gene TRBV24-1, with D uncertain. The CDR3 sequence is 13 residues long. Germline V CDR1 and CDR2: KGHDR, SFDVKD. In nucleotides, the CDR3 is TGTGCCACCAGTCTCTGGAGCTCCTACGAGCAGTGCTTC. Its translation is CATSLWSSYEQCF.

Notes on this clonotype: An end of the junction does not agree with germline; a read error may underlie this. This chain uses TRBV2 with TRBJ2-7, with a weak D call TRBD2 (6 bases). The CDR3 has 14 residues. Germline V lookup: CDR1 SNHLY, CDR2 FYNNEI. DNA of the CDR3: TGTGCCAGCAGTGACGGGGGATTGAGGGAGACCCAGCACTTC. This sequence encodes CASSDGGLRETQHF.

Many counts were recorded for this clonotype. This chain uses TRBV13 with TRBJ2-3; unclear D gene. Germline V gene lookup returns CDR1 PRHDT and CDR2 FYEKMQ (reference sequence). The CDR3 length is 15 residues. V shed 5 bases and J shed 0 bases, with 12 bases lying between them. For the CDR3, the DNA is TGTGCCAGCAGCCTCCGGACCCCTAGCACAGATACGCAGTATTTT. Protein sequence: CASSLRTPSTDTQYF.

With respect to this clonotype: A read error may explain this, as a much larger clone is one base away. This chain joins TRBV5-1 and TRBJ2-4; D possibly corresponds to TRBD1 (6 bases). The end of the DNA aligns better with TRBJ2-7, so the J call may be wrong. Germline loops: CDR1 SGHRS, CDR2 YFSETQ. CDR3 length: 15 amino acids. The CDR3 sequence: CASSPRQGTLYEQYF. The CDR3 coding sequence is TGCGCCAGCAGCCCTCGCCAGGGGACCCTCTACGAGCAGTACTTC.